This T cell receptor (beta chain) was recorded in a study of T cells in Graves' hyperthyroidism and ophthalmopathy. Unmatched junction bases numbered 7, after V lost 4 bases and J lost 4 bases. CDR3 size: 15 residues. Germline lookup yields CDR1 LGHDT and CDR2 YNNKEL (reference sequence). The investigators amplified TCR beta CDR3 regions from RNA transcripts. RT-PCR in the first round (using the HTBI primer set) targeted the TCR CDR3. TCRdb analysed the multiplex PCR reads with MiXCR anew, one entry per CDR3 protein. The sample records around 600,000 distinct CDR3 sequences, approximately 14% being singletons.

This chain links TRBV3-1 with TRBJ1-2, with TRBD1 identical over 9 bases. The sequenced sample consisted of blood. The clonotype was recovered from a young woman with Graves' ophthalmopathy. The CDR3 region has the DNA TGTGCCAGCAGCCCTCGCAAACAGGGGGCCTATGGCTACACCTTC. This sequence encodes CASSPRKQGAYGYTF.